The text below deals with one T cell receptor (beta chain). Its target is unknown. Calling Graves' hyperthyroidism stable meant ophthalmopathy did not progress within 18 months. Uncontrolled infection, other autoimmune disease, pregnancy and lactation each barred patients from inclusion. These data are taken from a study of T cells in Graves' hyperthyroidism and ophthalmopathy. Study findings and constraints: Among clonotypes expanded in thyroid above 0.001, most were also found in blood.

Trimming left V 2 bases short and J 2 bases short, with 14 bases between. CDR1 is SGHRS, CDR2 YFSETQ, per germline. CDR3 length equals 15 residues. Template material for amplifying TCR beta CDR3 regions consisted of RNA transcripts. Using the HTBI primer set, a first-round RT-PCR was run on the TCR CDR3. TCRdb ran MiXCR on the multiplex PCR reads and lists one entry per CDR3 protein. The data contain under 350,000 distinct CDR3 sequences, approximately 18% of them singletons. V is TRBV5-1 and J is TRBJ2-7, with D possibly matching TRBD2 (6 bases). Sequencing input: blood. The TCR originated in a woman in her fifties or sixties with Graves' hyperthyroidism. In DNA form, the CDR3 reads TGCGCCAGCAGCTTACTTGGGGCGGGGACCTACGAGCAGTACTTC. Translation: CASSLLGAGTYEQYF.